The clone carrying this T cell receptor beta chain was counted at least ten times. CDR3 length: 15 amino acids. Germline V CDR1 and CDR2: WSHSY, SAAADI. The J segment lost 4 bases and the V segment lost 10 bases, leaving 9 bases of the junction unmatched. This entry comes from a study of kidney transplant recipient with SARS-CoV-2 infection. TCRdb reanalysed the reads using MiXCR and keeps one entry per CDR3 protein. The data show about 240,000 distinct CDR3 sequences, under 30% seen once. This material consisted of a blood sample, taken at baseline and on day 111 from a kidney transplant recipient. The chain combines TRBV10-2 with TRBJ2-7; TRBD2 matches at 14 bases. The sequence was obtained from a male patient aged 25 to 39 who had COVID-19 and was a kidney transplant recipient. T cells may partly derive from the graft donor. DNA of the CDR3: TGCGCCACCGAGGGACTAGCGGGAGAAGGGTACGAGCAGTACTTC. Its translation: CATEGLAGEGYEQYF.